This T cell receptor (beta chain) came from a study of beta chain features in type 1 diabetes listed by TCRdb under 2018. About the full investigation: Patients and healthy donors did not differ in mean age, gender distribution, total cell number or subset yield. Regulatory and stem cell-like memory subsets were isolated from only 8 patients and roughly eight healthy donors, whereas naive and central memory subsets came from all 28 donors. Across all samples, some 100,000,000 sorted cells were examined, and cell number per subset correlated strongly with RNA yield. The study compared the TCRB repertoires of sorted circulating CD4+ T cell subsets in recently diagnosed type 1 diabetes patients with those in matched healthy donors. Study-level results and caveats: Naive, central memory and regulatory TCRB repertoires appeared to be more alike among patients than among healthy donors. PCR might favor shorter templates, but patient and control samples were amplified and corrected together, so any skew would affect both groups equally. Because small numbers of individuals were included in the HLA sub-analyses, any influence of HLA type on TCRB rearrangement was left unresolved. Because cDNA rather than genomic DNA was sequenced, highly expressing activated cells could have been over-represented, although no difference in activation and CD3 levels was found between groups. Fewer insertions and more nucleotide deletions at VDJ recombination sites were observed in patients with type 1 diabetes, implying thymic rearrangement abnormalities. Type 1 diabetes patients showed a moderate but significant shortening of TCRB CDR3 length in all four CD4+ subsets.

Worth noting for this clone: Its antigen is still unknown. No clone much larger than this one lies a single base away; base qualities are absent.

The junction shows trimming of 5 bases on V and 3 bases on J, plus 15 bases between the germline ends. The CDR3, from cysteine to phenylalanine, totals 15 residues. Of the read, only the CDR3 DNA is kept; its 45 bases are in frame from base 1. Taken from the germline V gene, the CDR1 and CDR2 loops are SGHTS and YDEGEE. A single peripheral blood draw of approximately 120 mL on average was collected from each donor into heparinised tubes. A BD FACSAria II and a panel including CD45RO, CCR7, CD25, CD127, CD95 and CD27 were used to sort naive, central memory, regulatory and stem cell-like memory CD4+ T cells. Every sorted population had a purity above 95%. PBMCs were isolated right away by Lymphoprep density gradient centrifugation and were stained directly, without culture. So that batch effects would be minimized, each experiment stained and sorted samples in pairs, pairing one healthy donor with one patient.

All of the isolated RNA was reverse transcribed with the High Capacity cDNA Reverse Transcription Kit, so expressed TCRB transcripts were sequenced. Naive, central memory and regulatory T cell samples underwent deep immunoSEQ sequencing, averaging around 3.7 million total reads per sample. After sorted cells were lysed in RLT buffer, RNA was extracted with DNase-treated RNeasy Micro or Mini kits, with the choice depending on cell number. To prevent cross-contamination, each cell subset was processed individually, whereas patient and healthy donor samples were processed jointly. The immunoSEQ multiplex PCR was used to amplify TCRB sequences from cDNA, generating 87-bp fragments that spanned the CDR3 region. Sequencing of the amplicons was done on the Illumina HiSeq platform. The original pipeline was this. Synthetic template baselines were used to correct PCR bias computationally, reads within Hamming distance 2 were collapsed, and singletons that could not be merged were discarded. Reads were aligned to IMGT to assign V, D and J genes, CDR3 length, and insertions or deletions at six rearrangement sites. Within each subset, clonotype counts were normalized to the number of sorted cells before true diversity and Gini coefficients were calculated with the tcR R package. Repertoire sharing was quantified using the overlap coefficient calculated on TCRB nucleotide sequences. TCRdb carries this immuneACCESS record with in-frame sequences only. Its versions omit some clonotypes, under half of them owing to an unresolved V gene in the studies checked, with the rest unexplained. That table gives V, J and clone size, and the DNA gave D and trimming. Counted in this sample were around 97,000 clones; 25% to 35% of them appeared once. The ten largest clones represent under 0.55% of the sample.

The chain uses TRBV5-8 and TRBJ2-1; TRBD2 is possibly the D segment (6 matching bases). Material: central memory CD4+ T cells from blood. The clonotype originates from a woman aged 18-29 years with type 1 diabetes. The CDR3 corresponds to CASRTPGLVYNEQFF. In nucleotides, the sequence is TGTGCCAGCAGGACTCCGGGACTGGTCTACAATGAGCAGTTCTTC.